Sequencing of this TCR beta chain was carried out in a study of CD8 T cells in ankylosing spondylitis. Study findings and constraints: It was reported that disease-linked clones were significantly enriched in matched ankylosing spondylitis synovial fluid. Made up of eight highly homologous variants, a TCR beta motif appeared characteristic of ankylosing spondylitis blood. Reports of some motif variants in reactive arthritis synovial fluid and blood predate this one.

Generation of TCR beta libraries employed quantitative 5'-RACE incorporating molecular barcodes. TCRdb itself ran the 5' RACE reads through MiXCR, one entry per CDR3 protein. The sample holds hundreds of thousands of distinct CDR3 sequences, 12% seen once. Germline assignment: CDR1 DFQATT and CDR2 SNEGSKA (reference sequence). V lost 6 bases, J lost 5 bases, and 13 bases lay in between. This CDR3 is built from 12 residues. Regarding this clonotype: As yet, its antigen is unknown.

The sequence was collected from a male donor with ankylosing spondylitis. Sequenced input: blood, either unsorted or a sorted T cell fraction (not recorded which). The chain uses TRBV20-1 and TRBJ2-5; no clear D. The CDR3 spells CSAPNVGETQYF. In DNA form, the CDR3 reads TGCAGTGCCCCGAATGTAGGGGAGACCCAGTACTTC.